The 3 T cell receptor beta chains below all came from one sample that was sequenced in a study of a mutant IDH1 vaccine in newly diagnosed glioma. No antigen is known for these receptors. Sample time point: week 5, during vaccination. A 20-mer mutant IDH1 peptide at 300 ug was injected subcutaneously with topical imiquimod. The protocol was immunoSEQ multiplex PCR, while the TCRdb copy is restricted to in-frame clones and leaves out a portion. The repertoire has roughly 28,000 clones, more than 60% of them found once; the top ten carry 6% to 8%. The material sequenced was PBMCs, taken from a glioma patient whose treatment included an IDH1 peptide vaccine. These receptors were obtained from a middle-aged man with glioma. Some clones in this sample may be carry-over from other donors' samples.

This clone was picked up a small number of times. This sequence joins TRBV29-1 and TRBJ1-1; tentatively, D is TRBD1 (5 bases). The length of the CDR3 is 14 residues. Deletions cut 0 bases from V and 2 bases from J, with 10 bases between. The germline V gene has CDR1 SQVTM and CDR2 ANQGSEA. CDR3 sequence reads: CSVEDGQGNTEAFF. The CDR3 DNA is TGCAGCGTTGAAGATGGGCAGGGAAACACTGAAGCTTTCTTT. The full variable domain, completed using reference TRBV29-1 and TRBJ1-1, is SAVISQKPSRDICQRGTSLTIQCQVDSQVTMMFWYRQQPGQSLTLIATANQGSEATYESGFVIDKFPISRPNLTFSTLTVSNMSPEDSSIYLCSVEDGQGNTEAFFGQGTRLTVV.

The CDR3 nucleotides are TGTGCCAGCAGCTTGGCCCCGAACACTGAAGCTTTCTTT. Protein product: CASSLAPNTEAFF. The chain has TRBV5-5 and TRBJ1-1; D remains unclear. Germline V gene lookup returns CDR1 SGHKS and CDR2 YYEKEE (reference sequence). The CDR3 contains 13 residues. V dropped 0 bases and J dropped 1 base, with 4 bases sitting between them.

This chain joins TRBV9 and TRBJ2-1; a weak D match, TRBD1 (5 bases). CDR3 length equals 15 residues. Per germline, CDR1 SGDLS and CDR2 YYNGEE. V was shortened by 4 bases and J by 8 bases, with 19 bases between the two germline ends. CDR3 protein: CASSPRAISRYEQFF. For the CDR3, the DNA is TGTGCCAGCAGCCCCAGGGCGATAAGCCGCTATGAGCAGTTCTTC.